This is a list of T cell receptor beta chains from one sample in a study of cytomegalovirus exposure and HLA in healthy donors. Produced via immunoSEQ multiplex PCR; TCRdb's table is partial and in-frame only. The sample yields some 60,000 clones, 80% seen once. What was sequenced was PBMCs. All receptors derive from a woman in her thirties or forties in good health and CMV-seronegative. CDR3s include the opening cysteine and the closing phenylalanine or tryptophan. Fields, in order: D gene, V gene, clone size, J gene, CDR3 protein, CDR3 DNA. The D gene is left open where the match is weak. Clone sizes are given selectively: once, few, many, or a class where the clone is expanded.

-	TRBV5-1	-	TRBJ1-1	CASSLGAQANTEAFF	TGCGCCAGCAGCTTGGGAGCCCAGGCGAACACTGAAGCTTTCTTT
-	TRBV27	-	TRBJ1-4	CASSSPATNEKLFF	TGTGCCAGCAGTTCCCCTGCAACTAATGAAAAACTGTTTTTT
-	TRBV6-1	few	TRBJ1-5	CASSEVGQGSQPQHF	TGTGCCAGCAGTGAAGTGGGCCAGGGGAGTCAGCCCCAGCATTTT
TRBD1	TRBV5-4	-	TRBJ1-2	CASSPGQLINYGYTF	TGTGCCAGCAGCCCGGGACAGTTGATTAACTATGGCTACACCTTC
TRBD1	TRBV7-2	-	TRBJ1-1	CASSFGQGLMNTEAFF	TGTGCCAGCAGCTTTGGACAGGGGCTCATGAACACTGAAGCTTTCTTT
-	TRBV28	-	TRBJ2-3	CASRLLGQGDTQYF	TGTGCCAGCAGACTACTGGGACAAGGGGATACGCAGTATTTT
-	TRBV4-1	once	TRBJ2-7	CASSQLPGQTYEQYF	TGCGCCAGCAGCCAACTACCGGGACAAACCTACGAGCAGTACTTC
TRBD2	TRBV7-2	-	TRBJ2-7	CASSQMVVAGGREQYF	TGTGCCAGCAGCCAAATGGTAGTAGCGGGAGGTCGGGAGCAGTACTTC
-	TRBV9	once	TRBJ1-1	CASSVAQLTEAFF	TGTGCCAGCAGCGTAGCACAGCTCACTGAAGCTTTCTTT
TRBD1	TRBV6-5	few	TRBJ2-7	CASTKRDRAYEQYF	TGTGCCAGCACCAAGAGGGACAGGGCCTACGAGCAGTACTTC
-	TRBV11-3	-	TRBJ2-7	CASSHLPWYEQYF	TGTGCCAGCAGCCACCTACCCTGGTACGAGCAGTACTTC
-	TRBV27	-	TRBJ2-7	CASSPGQGGSEQYF	TGTGCCAGCAGTCCCGGACAGGGCGGGAGCGAGCAGTACTTC
TRBD1	TRBV28	once	TRBJ2-1	CASRPGQNYNEQFF	TGTGCCAGCAGACCGGGACAGAATTACAATGAGCAGTTCTTC
TRBD2	TRBV5-5	-	TRBJ2-3	CASSLSVAGGTDTQYF	TGTGCCAGCAGCTTGTCTGTAGCGGGAGGCACAGATACGCAGTATTTT
-	TRBV7-6	-	TRBJ1-3	CASSLSGIGNTIYF	TGTGCCAGCAGCTTATCAGGGATCGGAAACACCATATATTTT
-	TRBV7-2	few	TRBJ2-2	CASSLAGGLNTGELFF	TGTGCCAGCAGCTTAGCGGGGGGACTTAACACCGGGGAGCTGTTTTTT
TRBD2	TRBV28	-	TRBJ2-1	CASSGSGGPGYNEQFF	TGTGCCAGCAGCGGGTCGGGAGGGCCTGGCTACAATGAGCAGTTCTTC
-	TRBV5-6	few	TRBJ2-2	CASSFLLTNTGELFF	TGTGCCAGCAGCTTTTTACTGACGAACACCGGGGAGCTGTTTTTT
-	TRBV20-1	-	TRBJ2-3	CSARTQDTQYF	TGCAGTGCTAGGACTCAAGATACGCAGTATTTT
-	TRBV27	-	TRBJ2-3	CASIPRGQGRDTQYF	TGTGCCAGCATCCCGAGGGGCCAGGGGAGAGATACGCAGTATTTT
-	TRBV19	-	TRBJ1-5	CASSISGDQPQHF	TGTGCCAGTAGTATATCAGGGGATCAGCCCCAGCATTTT
-	TRBV7-8	once	TRBJ1-4	CASSVQGATNEKLFF	TGTGCCAGCAGCGTCCAGGGCGCAACTAATGAAAAACTGTTTTTT
TRBD1	TRBV6-6	-	TRBJ1-4	CASSRDRGNEKLFF	TGTGCCAGCAGTAGGGACAGGGGGAATGAAAAACTGTTTTTT
-	TRBV9	-	TRBJ2-1	CASSVEQHNEQFF	TGTGCCAGCAGCGTAGAACAGCACAATGAGCAGTTCTTC
TRBD1	TRBV4-2	-	TRBJ1-1	CASSQGGRGHTEAFF	TGTGCCAGCAGCCAAGGGGGCAGGGGGCACACTGAAGCTTTCTTT
TRBD2	TRBV6-5	-	TRBJ2-1	CASNGGRVGYNEQFF	TGTGCCAGCAACGGCGGGAGAGTGGGTTACAATGAGCAGTTCTTC
TRBD2	TRBV7-9	-	TRBJ2-1	CASSYTGGGLNEQFF	TGTGCCAGCAGCTATACCGGGGGGGGGTTGAATGAGCAGTTCTTC
TRBD1	TRBV5-1	-	TRBJ2-7	CASSWGQGVFTYEQYF	TGCGCCAGCAGCTGGGGACAGGGGGTCTTTACCTACGAGCAGTACTTC
-	TRBV6-9	-	TRBJ2-7	CASSPSPSVPHYEQYF	TGTGCCAGCAGTCCATCCCCTAGCGTCCCCCACTACGAGCAGTACTTC
TRBD2	TRBV4-1	-	TRBJ2-7	CASRHTSGTYEQYF	TGCGCCAGCAGGCATACTAGCGGTACCTACGAGCAGTACTTC
-	TRBV19	-	TRBJ1-1	CASSTPWNTEAFF	TGTGCCAGTAGTACTCCGTGGAACACTGAAGCTTTCTTT
TRBD2	TRBV7-6	-	TRBJ2-1	CASSPYRALAGENEQFF	TGTGCCAGCAGCCCGTATCGGGCCCTAGCGGGAGAGAATGAGCAGTTCTTC
TRBD2	TRBV4-2	-	TRBJ2-1	CASSQPGTSGSSDYNEQFF	TGTGCCAGCAGCCAACCGGGGACTAGCGGGAGTAGTGACTACAATGAGCAGTTCTTC
-	TRBV27	-	TRBJ2-7	CASSLNRAYEQYF	TGTGCCAGCAGTTTGAACAGAGCCTACGAGCAGTACTTC
-	TRBV6-1	few	TRBJ2-2	CASRWTDTGELFF	TGTGCCAGCAGGTGGACAGATACCGGGGAGCTGTTTTTT
-	TRBV9	-	TRBJ1-4	CASSPRTATNEKLFF	TGTGCCAGCAGCCCCCGGACAGCAACTAATGAAAAACTGTTTTTT
-	TRBV19	-	TRBJ1-2	CASNGRAIPTSYGYTF	TGTGCCAGTAACGGCAGGGCGATACCAACCTCCTATGGCTACACCTTC
TRBD2	TRBV5-8	-	TRBJ2-7	CASSYGLADSYEQYF	TGTGCCAGCAGCTACGGACTAGCGGATTCCTACGAGCAGTACTTC
TRBD2	TRBV7-9	-	TRBJ2-5	CASSLEAIAGETQYF	TGTGCCAGCAGCTTAGAGGCTATAGCGGGAGAGACCCAGTACTTC
TRBD2	TRBV5-4	-	TRBJ2-1	CASSLWDSGSLNEQFF	TGTGCCAGCAGCTTGTGGGATAGCGGGAGCCTCAATGAGCAGTTCTTC
-	TRBV21-1	-	TRBJ1-2	CASSKESQSGAGDYGYTF	TGTGCCAGCAGCAAAGAGTCTCAGTCTGGGGCAGGGGACTATGGCTACACCTTC